The next 4 T cell receptor beta chains were all read from a single sample in a study of blood T cell repertoires in COVID-19. This table comes from immunoSEQ multiplex PCR, and its TCRdb copy is limited to in-frame clones, with some not included. The data show 25,000 to 35,000 clones, with roughly 88% seen just once and 20% to 30% held by the top ten. The specimen was peripheral blood. The receptors come from a human donor in a cohort sampled during active COVID-19.

The V gene is TRBV20-1, the J gene TRBJ1-5, with D unresolved. Between the trimmed V and J ends, which lost 3 bases and 2 bases, there was a span of 11 bases. CDR1 DFQATT and CDR2 SNEGSKA come from the germline V gene (reference sequence). The CDR3 contains 14 residues. CDR3 in amino acids: CSASPQQGNQPQHF. CDR3 coding DNA: TGCAGTGCTAGTCCTCAGCAGGGCAATCAGCCCCAGCATTTT.

The rearrangement joins TRBV3-1 (or the pseudogene TRBV3-2) to TRBJ2-1; D possibly corresponds to TRBD2 (6 bases). The germline V gene has CDR1 LGHDT and CDR2 YNNKEL (reference sequence). The CDR3 consists of 15 residues. Between the trimmed V and J ends, which lost 1 base and 5 bases, there was a span of 12 bases. DNA for the CDR3: TGTGCCAGCAGCCAAGGGCTAGCGAGGCACAATGAGCAGTTCTTC. Amino acids: CASSQGLARHNEQFF.

The chain joins TRBV30 to TRBJ2-3; 10 bases fit TRBD2. The V and J ends lost 1 base and 2 bases, in that order; junction bases with no gene match: 12. Per the germline V gene, CDR1 is GTSNPN and CDR2 is SVGIG (reference sequence). The CDR3 sequence is 18 residues long. The CDR3 nucleotides read TGTGCCTGGAGTGCCGGGCTAGCGGGGGCCCTGATCACAGATACGCAGTATTTT. Encoded protein: CAWSAGLAGALITDTQYF.

This chain links TRBV20-1 with TRBJ2-5; possibly TRBD2 for D (6 bases). Germline loops: CDR1 DFQATT, CDR2 SNEGSKA (reference sequence). V gave up 3 bases and J gave up 2 bases, with 13 bases separating them. This CDR3 is built from 14 residues. The CDR3 DNA follows: TGCAGTGCTAGTGGCGGGGCCGTACAAGAGACCCAGTACTTC. This translates into CSASGGAVQETQYF.